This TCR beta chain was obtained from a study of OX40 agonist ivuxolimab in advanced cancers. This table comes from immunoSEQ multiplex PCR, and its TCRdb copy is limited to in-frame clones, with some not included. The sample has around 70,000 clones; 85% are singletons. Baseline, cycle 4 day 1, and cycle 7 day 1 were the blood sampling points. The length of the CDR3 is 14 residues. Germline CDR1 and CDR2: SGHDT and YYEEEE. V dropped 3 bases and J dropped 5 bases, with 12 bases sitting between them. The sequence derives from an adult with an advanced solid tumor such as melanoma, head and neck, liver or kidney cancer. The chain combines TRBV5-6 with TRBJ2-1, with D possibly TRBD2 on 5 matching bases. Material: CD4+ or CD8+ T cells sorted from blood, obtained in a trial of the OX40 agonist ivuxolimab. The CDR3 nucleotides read TGTGCCAGCAGCTCGGACTGGCCCAACAATGAGCAGTTCTTC. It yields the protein CASSSDWPNNEQFF.